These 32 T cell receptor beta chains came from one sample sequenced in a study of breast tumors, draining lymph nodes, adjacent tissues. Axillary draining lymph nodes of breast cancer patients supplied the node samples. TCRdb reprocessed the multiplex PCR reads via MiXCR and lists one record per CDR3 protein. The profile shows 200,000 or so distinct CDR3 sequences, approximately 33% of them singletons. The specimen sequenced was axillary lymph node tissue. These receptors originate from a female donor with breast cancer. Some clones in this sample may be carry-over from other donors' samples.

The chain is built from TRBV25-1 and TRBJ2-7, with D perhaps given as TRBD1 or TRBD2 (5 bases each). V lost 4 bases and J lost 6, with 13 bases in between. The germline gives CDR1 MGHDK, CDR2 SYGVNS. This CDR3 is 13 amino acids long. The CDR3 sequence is CASSGGAPSEQYF. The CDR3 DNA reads TGTGCCAGCAGTGGAGGGGCCCCTTCCGAGCAGTACTTC.

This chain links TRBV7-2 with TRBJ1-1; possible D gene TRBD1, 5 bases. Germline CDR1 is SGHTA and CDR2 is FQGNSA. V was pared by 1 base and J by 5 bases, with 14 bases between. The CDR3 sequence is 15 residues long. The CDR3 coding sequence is TGTGCCAGCAGCTTAGATGGGGGAGTGGGAACTGAAGCTTTCTTT. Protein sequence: CASSLDGGVGTEAFF.

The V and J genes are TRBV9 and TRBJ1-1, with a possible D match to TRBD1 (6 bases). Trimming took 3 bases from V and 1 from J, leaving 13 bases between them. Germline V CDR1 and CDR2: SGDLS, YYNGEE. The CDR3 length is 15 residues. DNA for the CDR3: TGTGCCAGCAGCGCGAGGGGGGGCGGGAACACTGAAGCTTTCTTT. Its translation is CASSARGGGNTEAFF.

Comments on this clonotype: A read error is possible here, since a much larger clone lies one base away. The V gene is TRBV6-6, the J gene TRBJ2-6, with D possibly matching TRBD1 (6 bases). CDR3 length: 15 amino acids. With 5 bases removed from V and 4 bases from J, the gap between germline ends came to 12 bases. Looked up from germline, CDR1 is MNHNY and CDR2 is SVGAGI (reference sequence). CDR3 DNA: TGTGCCAGCAGTCACAGGGTAACGGGGGCCAACGTCCTGACTTTC. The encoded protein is CASSHRVTGANVLTF.

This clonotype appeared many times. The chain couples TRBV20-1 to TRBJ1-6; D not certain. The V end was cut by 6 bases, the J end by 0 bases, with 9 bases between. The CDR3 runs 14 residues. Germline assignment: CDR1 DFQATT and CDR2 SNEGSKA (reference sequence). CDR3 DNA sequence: TGCAGTGCCCAGTCGAGCTCCTATAATTCACCCCTCCACTTT. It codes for CSAQSSSYNSPLHF.

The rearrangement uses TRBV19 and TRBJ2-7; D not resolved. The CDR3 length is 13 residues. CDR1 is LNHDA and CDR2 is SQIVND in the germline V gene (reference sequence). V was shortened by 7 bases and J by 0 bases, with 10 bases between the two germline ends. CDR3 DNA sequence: TGTGCCAGTACAGAGATGAGCTCCTACGAGCAGTACTTC. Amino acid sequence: CASTEMSSYEQYF.

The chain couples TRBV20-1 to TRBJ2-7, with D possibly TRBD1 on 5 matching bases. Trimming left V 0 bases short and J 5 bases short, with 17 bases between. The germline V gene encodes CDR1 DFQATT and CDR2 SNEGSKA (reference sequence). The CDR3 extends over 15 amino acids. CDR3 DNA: TGCAGTGCTAGAGATAATCGGCAGGGAACCCACGAGCAGTACTTC. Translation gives CSARDNRQGTHEQYF.

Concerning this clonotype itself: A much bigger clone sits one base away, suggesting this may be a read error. The CDR3 protein is CSAGRGMGAPETQYF. CDR3 DNA: TGCAGTGCCGGTCGCGGAATGGGGGCCCCAGAGACCCAGTACTTC. This rearrangement joins TRBV20-1 to TRBJ2-5, with a weak D call TRBD1 (6 bases). This CDR3 comprises 15 residues. CDR1 is DFQATT, CDR2 SNEGSKA, per germline (reference sequence). The V end was cut by 6 bases, the J end by 4 bases, with 21 bases between.

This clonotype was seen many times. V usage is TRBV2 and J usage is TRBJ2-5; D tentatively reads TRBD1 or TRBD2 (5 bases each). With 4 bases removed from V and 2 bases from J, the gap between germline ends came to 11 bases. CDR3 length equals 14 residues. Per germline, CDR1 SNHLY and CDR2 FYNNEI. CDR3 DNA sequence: TGTGCCAGCAGTGCCGGGACCTGGCAAGAGACCCAGTACTTC. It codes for CASSAGTWQETQYF.

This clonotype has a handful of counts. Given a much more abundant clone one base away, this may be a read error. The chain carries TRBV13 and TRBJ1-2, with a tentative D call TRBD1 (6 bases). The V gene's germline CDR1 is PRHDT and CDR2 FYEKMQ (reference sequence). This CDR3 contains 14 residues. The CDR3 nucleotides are TGTGCCAGCAATGACGGGACATCTAACTATGGCTACGCCTTC. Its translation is CASNDGTSNYGYAF.

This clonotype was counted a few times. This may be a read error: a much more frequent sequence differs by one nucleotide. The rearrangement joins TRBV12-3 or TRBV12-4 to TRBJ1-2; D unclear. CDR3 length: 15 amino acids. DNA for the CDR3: TGTGCCAGCAGTTATAGGACGACGTTTAACTATGGCTACGCCTTC. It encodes CASSYRTTFNYGYAF.

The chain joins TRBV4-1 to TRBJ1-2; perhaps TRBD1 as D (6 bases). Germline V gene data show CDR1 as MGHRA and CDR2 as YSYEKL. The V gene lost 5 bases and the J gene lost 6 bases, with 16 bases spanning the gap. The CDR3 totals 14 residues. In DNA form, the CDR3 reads TGCGCCAGCAGCTTCACGGCGGGGGCGGATGGCTACACCTTC. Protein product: CASSFTAGADGYTF.

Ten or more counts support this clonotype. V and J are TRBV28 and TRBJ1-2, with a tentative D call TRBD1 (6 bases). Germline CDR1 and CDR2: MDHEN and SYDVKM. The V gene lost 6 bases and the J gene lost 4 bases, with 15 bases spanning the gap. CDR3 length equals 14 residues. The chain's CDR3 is CASRGGVTAYGYTF. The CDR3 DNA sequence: TGTGCCAGCAGAGGGGGGGTCACGGCCTATGGCTACACCTTC.

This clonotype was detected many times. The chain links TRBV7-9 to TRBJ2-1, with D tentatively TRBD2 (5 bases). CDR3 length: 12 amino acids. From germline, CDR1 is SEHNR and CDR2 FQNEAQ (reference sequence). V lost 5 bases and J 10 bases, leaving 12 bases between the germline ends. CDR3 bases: TGTGCCAGCAGCGTGAGCGGATTCGAGCAGTTCTTC. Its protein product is CASSVSGFEQFF.

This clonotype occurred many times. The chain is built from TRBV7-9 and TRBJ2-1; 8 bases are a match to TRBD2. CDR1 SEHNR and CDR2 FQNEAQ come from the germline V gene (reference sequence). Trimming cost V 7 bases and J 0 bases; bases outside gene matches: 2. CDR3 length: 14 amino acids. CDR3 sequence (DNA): TGTGCCAGCAACCTAGCGGGCTCCTACAATGAGCAGTTCTTC. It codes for CASNLAGSYNEQFF.

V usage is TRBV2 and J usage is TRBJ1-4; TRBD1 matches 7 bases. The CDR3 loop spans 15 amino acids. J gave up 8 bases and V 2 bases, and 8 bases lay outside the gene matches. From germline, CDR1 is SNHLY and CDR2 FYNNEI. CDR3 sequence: CASSELQGEREKLFF. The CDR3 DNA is TGTGCCAGCAGTGAACTCCAGGGGGAGAGGGAAAAACTGTTTTTT.

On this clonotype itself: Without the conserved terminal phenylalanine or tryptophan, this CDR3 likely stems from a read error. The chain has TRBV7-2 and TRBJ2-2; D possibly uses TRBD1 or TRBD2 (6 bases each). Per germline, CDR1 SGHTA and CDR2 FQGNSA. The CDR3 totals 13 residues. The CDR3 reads CASRPQGTGGLFS. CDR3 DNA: TGTGCCAGCAGACCACAGGGAACCGGGGGGCTGTTTTCT.

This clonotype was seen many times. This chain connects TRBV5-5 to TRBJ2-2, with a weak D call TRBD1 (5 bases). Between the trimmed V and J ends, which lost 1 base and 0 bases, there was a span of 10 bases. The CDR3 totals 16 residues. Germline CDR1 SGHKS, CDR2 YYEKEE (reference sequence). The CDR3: CASSLLAGTNTGELFF. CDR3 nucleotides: TGTGCCAGCAGCTTGTTGGCAGGGACGAACACCGGGGAGCTGTTTTTT.

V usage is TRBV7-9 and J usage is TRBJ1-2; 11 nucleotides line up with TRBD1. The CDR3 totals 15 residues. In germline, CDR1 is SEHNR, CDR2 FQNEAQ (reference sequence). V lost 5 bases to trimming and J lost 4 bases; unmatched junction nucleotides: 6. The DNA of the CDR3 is TGTGCCAGCAGCCACCGGACAGGGGGCCTCTATGGCTACACCTTC. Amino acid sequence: CASSHRTGGLYGYTF.

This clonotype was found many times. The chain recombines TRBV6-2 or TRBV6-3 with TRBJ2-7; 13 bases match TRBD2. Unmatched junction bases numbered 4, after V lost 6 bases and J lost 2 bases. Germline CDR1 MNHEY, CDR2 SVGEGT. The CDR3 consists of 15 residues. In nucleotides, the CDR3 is TGTGCCAGCAGGCAGACTAGCGGGAGGACCTACGAGCAGTACTTC. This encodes CASRQTSGRTYEQYF.

Written as DNA, the CDR3 is TGTGCCAGCAGCTTCAGAGAGGGGGCGGGCACCGGGGAGCTGTTTTTT. Translation: CASSFREGAGTGELFF. The gene calls are TRBV7-3 and TRBJ2-2; 7 nucleotides match TRBD1. Germline V CDR1 and CDR2: SGHTA, FQGTGA. Losses at the gene ends were 3 bases for V and 4 bases for J; bases not matched to a gene: 8. This CDR3 has 16 residues.

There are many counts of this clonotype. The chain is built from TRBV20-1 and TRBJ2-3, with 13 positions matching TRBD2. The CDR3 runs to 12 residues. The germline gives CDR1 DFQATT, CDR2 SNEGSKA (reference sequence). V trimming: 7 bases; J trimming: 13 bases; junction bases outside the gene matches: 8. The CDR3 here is CSEPGTSGEEYF. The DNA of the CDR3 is TGCAGTGAGCCCGGGACTAGCGGGGAAGAGTATTTT.

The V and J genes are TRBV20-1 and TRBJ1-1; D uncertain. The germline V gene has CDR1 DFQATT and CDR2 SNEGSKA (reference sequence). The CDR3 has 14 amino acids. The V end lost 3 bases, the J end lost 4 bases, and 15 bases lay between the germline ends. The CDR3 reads CSARRGGSGTEAFF. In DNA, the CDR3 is TGCAGTGCTAGGAGAGGTGGCAGTGGCACTGAAGCTTTCTTT.

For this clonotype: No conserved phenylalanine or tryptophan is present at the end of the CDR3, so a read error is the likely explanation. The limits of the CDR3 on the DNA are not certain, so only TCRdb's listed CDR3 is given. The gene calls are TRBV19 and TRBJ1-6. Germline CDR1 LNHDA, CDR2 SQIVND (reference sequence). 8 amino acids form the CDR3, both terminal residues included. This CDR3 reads CASSIGYL.

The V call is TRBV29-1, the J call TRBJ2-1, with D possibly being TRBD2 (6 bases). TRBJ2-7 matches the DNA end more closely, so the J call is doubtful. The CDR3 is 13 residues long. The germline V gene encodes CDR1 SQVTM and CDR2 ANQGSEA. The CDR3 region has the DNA TGCAGCGAGAACGGGACTGTTAGATTGGAGCAGTACTTC. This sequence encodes CSENGTVRLEQYF.

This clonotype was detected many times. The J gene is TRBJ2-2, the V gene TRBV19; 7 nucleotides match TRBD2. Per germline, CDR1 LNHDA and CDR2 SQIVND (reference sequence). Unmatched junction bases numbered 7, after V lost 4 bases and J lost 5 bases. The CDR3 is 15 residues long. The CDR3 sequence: CASSKRGLVTGELFF. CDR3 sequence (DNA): TGTGCCAGTAGTAAGCGGGGTCTCGTTACCGGGGAGCTGTTTTTT.

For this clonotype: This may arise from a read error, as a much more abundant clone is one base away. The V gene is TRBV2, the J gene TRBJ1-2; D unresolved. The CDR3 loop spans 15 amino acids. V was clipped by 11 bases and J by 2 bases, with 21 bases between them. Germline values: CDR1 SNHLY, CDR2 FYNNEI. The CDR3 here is CACVLSLGGNYGYTF. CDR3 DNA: TGTGCCTGCGTACTAAGCCTGGGAGGGAACTATGGCTACACCTTC.

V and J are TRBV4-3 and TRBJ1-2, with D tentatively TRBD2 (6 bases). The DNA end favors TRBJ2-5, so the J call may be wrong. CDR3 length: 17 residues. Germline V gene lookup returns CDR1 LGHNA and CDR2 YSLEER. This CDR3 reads CASSLDAGRGGRETQYF. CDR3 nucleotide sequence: TGCGCCAGCAGCCTAGATGCCGGGCGGGGCGGAAGGGAGACCCAGTACTTC.

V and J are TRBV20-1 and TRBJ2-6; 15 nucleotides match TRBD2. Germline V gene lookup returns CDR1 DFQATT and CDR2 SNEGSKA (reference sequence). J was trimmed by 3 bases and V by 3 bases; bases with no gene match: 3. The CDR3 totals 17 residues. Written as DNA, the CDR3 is TGCAGTGCTAGGGGACTAGCGGGGGGTAGTGGGGCCAACGTCCTGACTTTC. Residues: CSARGLAGGSGANVLTF.

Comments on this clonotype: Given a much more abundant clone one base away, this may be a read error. The CDR3 loop reads CSARVVSSYTEQFF. The CDR3 region has the DNA TGCAGTGCTAGAGTGGTTAGCTCCTACACTGAGCAGTTCTTC. This chain connects TRBV20-1 to TRBJ2-1; D is ambiguous. Looked up from germline, CDR1 is DFQATT and CDR2 is SNEGSKA (reference sequence). This CDR3 spans 14 amino acids.

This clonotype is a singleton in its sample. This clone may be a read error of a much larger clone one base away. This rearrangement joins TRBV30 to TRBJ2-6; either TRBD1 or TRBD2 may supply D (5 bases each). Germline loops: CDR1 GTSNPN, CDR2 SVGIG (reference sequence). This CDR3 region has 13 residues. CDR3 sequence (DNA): TGTGCCTGGACACAGGCCGGGGCCAACGTCCTGAATTTC. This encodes CAWTQAGANVLNF.

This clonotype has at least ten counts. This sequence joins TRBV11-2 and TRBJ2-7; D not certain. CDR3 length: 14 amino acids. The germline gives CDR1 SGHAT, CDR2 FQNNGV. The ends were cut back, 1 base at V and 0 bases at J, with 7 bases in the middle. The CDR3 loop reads CASSLVGSSYEQYF. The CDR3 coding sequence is TGTGCCAGCAGCTTAGTGGGCAGCTCCTACGAGCAGTACTTC.